The clone carrying this T cell receptor (beta chain) has a count of ten or more. The antigen remains undetermined. The data stem from a study of immune heterogeneity within non-small cell lung tumors. Study-level points and caveats: Recurring identical dominant CDR3 beta clonotypes were observed across tumor sites within a patient, together with site-unique high-frequency clones. Although only moderate, the correlation of local T-cell clonality with local tumor mutational burden was significant (R around 0.37).

Trimming shortened V by 5 bases and J by 6 bases, and 11 bases separated the two germline ends. Germline-derived CDR1 and CDR2 are LNHDA and SQIVND (reference sequence). CDR3 size: 13 residues. Bulk tumor genomic DNA, about 600 ng per sample, was used as template. Surgery yielded several widely spaced biopsies per primary tumor. Each patient presented with untreated, newly diagnosed non-small cell lung cancer and received curative surgery. Donor patients had newly diagnosed non-small cell lung cancer and were having surgery with curative intent. In a multiplex PCR, 32 V and 13 J primers amplified TCR beta CDR3. MiXCR, applied by TCRdb to the multiplex PCR reads, yields one record per CDR3 protein. The sample consists of fewer than 11,000 distinct CDR3 sequences, approximately 25% of them appearing once.

The receptor was derived from a woman between 50 and 59 years old with non-small cell lung cancer. J is TRBJ1-5 and V is TRBV19, with D possibly TRBD1 on 6 matching bases. Sequencing was performed on lung tumor tissue. CDR3 DNA: TGTGCCAGTAGTTTGGGGGCGAGTCAGCCCCAGCATTTT. It encodes CASSLGASQPQHF. The whole variable domain, filled in from reference TRBV19 and TRBJ1-5, reads DGGITQSPKYLFRKEGQNVTLSCEQNLNHDAMYWYRQDPGQGLRLIYYSQIVNDFQKGDIAEGYSVSREKKESFPLTVTSAQKNPTAFYLCASSLGASQPQHFGDGTRLSIL.